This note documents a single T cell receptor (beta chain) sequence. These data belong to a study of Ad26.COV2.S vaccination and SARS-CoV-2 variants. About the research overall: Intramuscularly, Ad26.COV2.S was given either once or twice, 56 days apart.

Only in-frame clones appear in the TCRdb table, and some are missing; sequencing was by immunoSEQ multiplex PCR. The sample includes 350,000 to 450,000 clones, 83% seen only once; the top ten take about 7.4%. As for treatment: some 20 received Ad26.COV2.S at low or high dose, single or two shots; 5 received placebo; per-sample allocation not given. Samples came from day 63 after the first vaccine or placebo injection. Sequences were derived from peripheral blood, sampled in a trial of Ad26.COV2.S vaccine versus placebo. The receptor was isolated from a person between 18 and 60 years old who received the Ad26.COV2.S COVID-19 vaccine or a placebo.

CDR3 residues: CASSTTSGDITDTQYF. The DNA of the CDR3 is TGTGCCAGCAGCACGACTAGCGGGGATATCACAGATACGCAGTATTTT. V is TRBV9 and J is TRBJ2-3; 11 nucleotides agree with TRBD2. V shed 4 bases, J shed 2 bases, and the junction held 6 bases outside the gene matches. Germline lookup yields CDR1 SGDLS and CDR2 YYNGEE. The CDR3 is 16 amino acids.